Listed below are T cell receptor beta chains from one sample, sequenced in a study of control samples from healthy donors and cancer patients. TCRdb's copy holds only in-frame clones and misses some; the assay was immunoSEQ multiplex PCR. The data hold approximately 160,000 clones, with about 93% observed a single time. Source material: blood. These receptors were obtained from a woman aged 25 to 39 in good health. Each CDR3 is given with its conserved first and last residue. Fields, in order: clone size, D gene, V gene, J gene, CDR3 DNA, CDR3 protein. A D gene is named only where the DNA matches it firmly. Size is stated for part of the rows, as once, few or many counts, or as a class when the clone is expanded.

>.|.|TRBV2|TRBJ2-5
TGTGCCAGCAGTGAAGAGGATGGGTACCAAGAGACCCAGTACTTC
CASSEEDGYQETQYF
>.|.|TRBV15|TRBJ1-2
TGTGCCACCAGCAGAGATGCCCTATATGGCTACACCTTC
CATSRDALYGYTF
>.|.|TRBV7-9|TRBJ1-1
TGTGCCAGCAGCCTCTTTGGGGGCGGGTTATGGTACACTGAAGCTTTCTTT
CASSLFGGGLWYTEAFF
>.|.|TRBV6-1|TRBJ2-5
TGTGCCAGCAGTGAGAACAGCCACCAGTACTTC
CASSENSHQYF
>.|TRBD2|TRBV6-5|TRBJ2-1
TGTGCCAGCAGCTCTCTAGCGGGAGGGTACAATGAGCAGTTCTTC
CASSSLAGGYNEQFF
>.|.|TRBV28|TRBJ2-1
TGTGCCAGCAGTTTTACAGGGAACCCGAGCTCCTACAATGAGCAGTTCTTC
CASSFTGNPSSYNEQFF
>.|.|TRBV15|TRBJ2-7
TGTGCCACCAGCAGAGTCAGAGACTACGAGCAGTACTTC
CATSRVRDYEQYF
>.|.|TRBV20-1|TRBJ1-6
TGCAGTGCTAGTTCGGGGGTTTTGGGACCCCTCCACTTT
CSASSGVLGPLHF
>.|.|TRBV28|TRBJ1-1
TGTGCCAGCAGCCTGGACGCCGATGTACTACTCACTGAAGCTTTCTTT
CASSLDADVLLTEAFF
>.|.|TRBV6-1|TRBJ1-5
TGTGCCAGCAGTGAAGCACAGCATAGCAATCAGCCCCAGCATTTT
CASSEAQHSNQPQHF
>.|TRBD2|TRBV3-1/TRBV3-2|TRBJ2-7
TGTGCCAGCACTAGCGGGAGCCCTTTAGAGCAGTACTTC
CASTSGSPLEQYF
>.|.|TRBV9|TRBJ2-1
TGTGCCAGCAGCGTAGCGGCGGGAAATAACAATGAGCAGTTCTTC
CASSVAAGNNNEQFF
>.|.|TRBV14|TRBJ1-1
TGTGCCAGCAGCCATGGGGTCGGAACTGAAGCTTTCTTT
CASSHGVGTEAFF
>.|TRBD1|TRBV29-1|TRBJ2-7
TGCAGCGCGATCGGGACAGGGACCTACGAGCAGTACTTC
CSAIGTGTYEQYF
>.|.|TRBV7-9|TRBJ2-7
TGTGCCAGCAGCTCCGACAGGTCCTACGAGCAGTACTTC
CASSSDRSYEQYF
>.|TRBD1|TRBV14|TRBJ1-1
TGTGCCAGCAGCCAAATATTTACAGGGGGGACTGAAGCTTTCTTT
CASSQIFTGGTEAFF
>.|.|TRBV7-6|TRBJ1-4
TGTGCCAGCAGCTTAGGAACTTTTGCAACTAATGAAAAACTGTTTTTT
CASSLGTFATNEKLFF
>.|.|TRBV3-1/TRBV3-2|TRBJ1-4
TGTGCCAGCAGCCCTCGACGGGGACGGGGTGAAAAACTGTTTTTT
CASSPRRGRGEKLFF
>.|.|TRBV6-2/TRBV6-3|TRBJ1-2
TGTGCCAGCAGTACCCCGGGACGCTATGGCTACACCTTC
CASSTPGRYGYTF
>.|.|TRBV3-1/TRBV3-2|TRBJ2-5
TGTGCCAGCAGCCAAGTCCTTGGTCTTGTGCAGGAGACCCAGTACTTC
CASSQVLGLVQETQYF
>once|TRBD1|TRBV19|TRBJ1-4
TGTGCCAGTAGCCGCAGGACAGGGGGAGATGAAAAACTGTTTTTT
CASSRRTGGDEKLFF